The present TCR beta chain was sequenced within a study of T cells in Graves' hyperthyroidism and ophthalmopathy. This CDR3 has 14 amino acids. Trimming pared 1 base from V and 2 bases from J, leaving 9 bases between. Per the germline V gene, CDR1 is MGHRA and CDR2 is YSYEKL. TCR beta CDR3 region amplification was performed from RNA transcripts. When the TCR CDR3 underwent first-round RT-PCR, the HTBI primer set was used. TCRdb itself ran the multiplex PCR reads through MiXCR, one entry per CDR3 protein. The sample has about 400,000 distinct CDR3 sequences; 15% to 18% are singletons. When ophthalmopathy did not progress within 18 months, Graves' hyperthyroidism was considered stable.

This TCR derives from a woman aged 18-29 years with Graves' hyperthyroidism. This sequence joins TRBV4-1 and TRBJ2-7; no reliable D call. The sample taken for sequencing was blood. The CDR3: CASSQVEDTYEQYF. In DNA, the CDR3 is TGCGCCAGCAGCCAAGTAGAAGATACCTACGAGCAGTACTTC.